The 20 T cell receptor beta chains listed next were all sequenced from one sample in a study of CD8 T cells in Susac syndrome. Reverse transcription of roughly 0.5 to 1 ug RNA was performed with random hexamers. One entry per CDR3 protein, called by TCRdb with MiXCR from the immunoSEQ multiplex PCR reads. This sample has about 110,000 distinct CDR3 sequences, with roughly 94% found just once. Source material: CD8+ T cells from PBMCs. These receptors were collected from a human donor with Susac syndrome.

The gene calls are TRBV7-9 and TRBJ1-5; D call uncertain. The CDR3 loop spans 14 amino acids. Deletions cut 5 bases from V and 5 bases from J, with 13 bases between. CDR1 and CDR2 from the germline V gene are SEHNR and FQNEAQ (reference sequence). CDR3 DNA sequence: TGTGCCAGCAGCCTAGGGATGGACCATCAGCCCCAGCATTTT. Translating gives CASSLGMDHQPQHF.

V is TRBV12-5 and J is TRBJ2-2, with 8 nucleotides matching TRBD2. The CDR3 spans 16 residues. Trimming took 8 bases from V and 3 from J; bases not matched to a gene: 11. Germline CDR1 and CDR2: LGHNT and FRNRAP. CDR3 in DNA: TGTGCTAGTAGTGAGCTCCTTAGCGGGGACACCGGGGAGCTGTTTTTT. Translated, it gives CASSELLSGDTGELFF.

The genes are TRBV9 and TRBJ2-4; TRBD2 matches at 12 bases. The CDR3 contains 15 residues. Germline CDR1 reads SGDLS; CDR2 reads YYNGEE. Trimming took 4 bases from V and 7 from J; bases not matched to a gene: 6. CDR3 in DNA: TGTGCCAGCAGCATCTCCGGGACTAGCGGGAACATTCAGTACTTC. This translates into CASSISGTSGNIQYF.

Only one count was recorded for this clonotype. J is TRBJ2-2 and V is TRBV9; the match to TRBD2 covers 7 bases. The trim removed 0 bases at V and 5 bases at J, leaving 4 bases unmatched. The length of the CDR3 is 15 residues. Germline V gene sequence: CDR1 SGDLS, CDR2 YYNGEE. The CDR3 region has the DNA TGTGCCAGCAGCGTAGCCGGGGGGAGGACCGGGGAGCTGTTTTTT. Its protein is CASSVAGGRTGELFF.

The chain joins TRBV12-3 or TRBV12-4 to TRBJ1-6; 8 nucleotides agree with TRBD1. The CDR3 has 14 residues. Trimming at V came to 3 bases and at J to 9 bases, leaving 4 bases not matched to a gene. This CDR3 reads CASSFPGGSSPLHF. The CDR3 DNA reads TGTGCCAGCAGTTTCCCAGGGGGCAGTTCACCCCTCCACTTT.

The V and J genes are TRBV15 and TRBJ2-1; 8 bases are shared with TRBD2. CDR3 length: 16 amino acids. The ends lost 4 bases at V and 3 bases at J; junction bases unmatched: 8. Germline CDR1 is LNHNV and CDR2 is YYDKDF (reference sequence). CDR3 residues: CATSITGGEDYNEQFF. The CDR3 DNA reads TGTGCCACCAGCATTACCGGGGGGGAGGACTACAATGAGCAGTTCTTC.

This clonotype has just one count. This chain connects TRBV29-1 to TRBJ1-1; no definite D call. The CDR3 is made up of 12 amino acids. Trimming shortened V by 4 bases and J by 7 bases, and 13 bases separated the two germline ends. Germline V CDR1 and CDR2: SQVTM, ANQGSEA. The CDR3 region is CSVGDSVGEAFF. For the CDR3, the DNA is TGCAGCGTTGGGGATTCGGTCGGTGAAGCTTTCTTT.

The chain is built from TRBV12-5 and TRBJ1-5, with 9 bases aligning to TRBD1. Germline-derived CDR1 and CDR2 are LGHNT and FRNRAP. The CDR3 spans 17 residues. Germline trimming cut 2 bases from V and 2 bases from J; bases unmatched to any gene: 7. Written as DNA, the CDR3 is TGTGCTAGTGGTTTGAACCCGGGACAGGGAGGCAATCAGCCCCAGCATTTT. Translation gives CASGLNPGQGGNQPQHF.

This chain's CDR3 is CASHGNTEAFF. DNA of the CDR3: TGTGCCAGCCACGGGAACACTGAAGCTTTCTTT. J is TRBJ1-1 and V is TRBV27, with no clear D. This CDR3 has 11 residues. Trimming pared 8 bases from V and 1 base from J, leaving 5 bases between. Germline-derived CDR1 and CDR2 are MNHEY and SMNVEV (reference sequence).

The chain carries TRBV7-3 and TRBJ1-2, with 8 nucleotides matching TRBD1. The junction had 8 bases not matched to a gene; V was cut back by 4 bases and J by 4 bases. This CDR3 contains 15 residues. The V gene's germline CDR1 is SGHTA and CDR2 FQGTGA. CDR3: CASSSRQGTGYGYTF. The CDR3 nucleotides are TGTGCCAGCAGCTCCCGACAGGGGACCGGCTATGGCTACACCTTC.

V and J are TRBV7-9 and TRBJ1-6; 7 bases are a match to TRBD1. CDR1 and CDR2 from the germline V gene are SEHNR and FQNEAQ (reference sequence). The CDR3 extends over 14 amino acids. Trimming at V came to 3 bases and at J to 9 bases, leaving 5 bases not matched to a gene. The DNA for the CDR3 is TGTGCCAGCAGCTTGGAGGGGGCGATTTCACCCCTCCACTTT. Translation gives CASSLEGAISPLHF. Filled out from reference TRBV7-9 and TRBJ1-6, the complete variable domain reads DTGVSQNPRHKITKRGQNVTFRCDPISEHNRLYWYRQTLGQGPEFLTYFQNEAQLEKSRLLSDRFSAERPKGSFSTLEIQRTEQGDSAMYLCASSLEGAISPLHFGNGTRLTVT.

Concerning this clonotype: One end of the junction is discordant with germline, which a read error may explain. This rearrangement joins TRBV5-6 to TRBJ2-7, with 13 bases aligning to TRBD2. This CDR3 is 13 amino acids long. The germline V gene encodes CDR1 SGHDT and CDR2 YYEEEE. The DNA of the CDR3 is TGTGCCAGCAGCTTGGGGACTAGCGGGGGTACCGCCTTC. Translating it yields CASSLGTSGGTAF.

The rearrangement joins TRBV7-9 to TRBJ2-4; TRBD1 is a possible D gene (6 bases). Germline V lookup: CDR1 SEHNR, CDR2 FQNEAQ (reference sequence). CDR3 length equals 16 residues. Trimming took 4 bases from V and 0 from J, leaving 13 bases between them. CDR3 sequence: CASSSTGDLAKNIQYF. CDR3 DNA: TGTGCCAGCAGCTCGACAGGTGATCTAGCCAAAAACATTCAGTACTTC.

This chain joins TRBV9 and TRBJ1-1; perhaps TRBD1 as D (6 bases). This CDR3 is 13 amino acids long. In germline, CDR1 is SGDLS, CDR2 YYNGEE. Trimming took 3 bases from V and 1 from J, leaving 7 bases between them. The CDR3, as DNA: TGTGCCAGCAGCGCAGGGGCGAACACTGAAGCTTTCTTT. Its protein product is CASSAGANTEAFF.

The chain recombines TRBV7-9 with TRBJ2-7; TRBD1 is a possible D gene (6 bases). V lost 8 bases to trimming and J lost 4 bases, with 18 bases between them. Germline V gene data show CDR1 as SEHNR and CDR2 as FQNEAQ (reference sequence). This CDR3 is built from 14 residues. The chain's CDR3 is CASVGGQRPYEQYF. CDR3 nucleotides: TGTGCCAGCGTCGGAGGACAGCGCCCGTACGAGCAGTACTTC.

The rearrangement links TRBV9 to TRBJ2-7, with D possibly being TRBD1 or TRBD2 (5 bases each). Germline V gene data show CDR1 as SGDLS and CDR2 as YYNGEE. The CDR3 has 14 residues. The V end lost 2 bases, the J end lost 7 bases, and 16 bases lay between the germline ends. The CDR3 protein is CASSVDGGLEEQYF. The CDR3 coding sequence is TGTGCCAGCAGCGTGGATGGGGGTTTGGAAGAGCAGTACTTC.

The count of this clonotype is one. At one of its ends the junction is not consistent with the germline gene, which may arise from a read error. The chain couples TRBV4-3 to TRBJ2-1; 9 bases agree with TRBD2. The CDR3 length is 17 residues. Germline CDR1 and CDR2: LGHNA and YSLEER. CDR3 DNA sequence: TGCGCCAGCAGCCATCCCAGCGGGACTAGCTCCCACAATGAGCAGTTCTTC. This translates into CASSHPSGTSSHNEQFF.

The chain joins TRBV9 to TRBJ2-5; 8 positions match TRBD1. Germline V gene sequence: CDR1 SGDLS, CDR2 YYNGEE. There are 14 residues in the CDR3. The V segment lost 0 bases and the J segment 6 bases; nucleotides outside the gene matches: 4. As DNA, the CDR3 is TGTGCCAGCAGCGTAGCCGACAGGGGAAAGACCCAGTACTTC. Residues: CASSVADRGKTQYF.

This rearrangement joins TRBV27 to TRBJ2-3, with D perhaps TRBD1 (5 bases). Germline CDR1 MNHEY, CDR2 SMNVEV (reference sequence). The CDR3 totals 18 residues. Trimming removed 0 bases at V and 0 bases at J, with 16 bases between. CDR3: CASSLSGIDSPSTDTQYF. The CDR3 region has the DNA TGTGCCAGCAGTTTATCGGGGATTGACAGTCCTAGCACAGATACGCAGTATTTT.

The gene calls are TRBV4-1 and TRBJ2-1; D perhaps matches TRBD2 (5 bases). The V and J ends lost 1 base and 6 bases respectively, with 10 bases between them. This CDR3 region has 14 residues. Germline lookup yields CDR1 MGHRA and CDR2 YSYEKL. CDR3 bases: TGCGCCAGCAGCCAAGTTGGGGAGAGCAATGAGCAGTTCTTC. It translates to CASSQVGESNEQFF.